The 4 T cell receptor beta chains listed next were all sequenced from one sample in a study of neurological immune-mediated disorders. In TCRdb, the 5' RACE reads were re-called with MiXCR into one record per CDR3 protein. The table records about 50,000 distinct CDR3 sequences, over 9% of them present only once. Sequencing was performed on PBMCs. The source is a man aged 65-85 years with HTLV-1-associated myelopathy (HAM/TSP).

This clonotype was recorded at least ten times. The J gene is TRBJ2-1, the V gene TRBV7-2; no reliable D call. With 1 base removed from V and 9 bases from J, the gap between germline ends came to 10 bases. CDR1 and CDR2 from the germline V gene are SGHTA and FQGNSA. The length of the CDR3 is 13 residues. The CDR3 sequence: CASSLGMGGEQFF. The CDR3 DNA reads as TGTGCCAGCAGCTTAGGGATGGGTGGTGAGCAGTTCTTC.

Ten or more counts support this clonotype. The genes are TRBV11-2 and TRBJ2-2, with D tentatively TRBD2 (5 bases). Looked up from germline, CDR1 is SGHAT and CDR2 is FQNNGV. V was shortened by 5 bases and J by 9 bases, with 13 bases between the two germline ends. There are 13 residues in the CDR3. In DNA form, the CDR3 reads TGTGCCAGCAGCCCTGACTATTTCAGGGAGCTGTTTTTT. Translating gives CASSPDYFRELFF.

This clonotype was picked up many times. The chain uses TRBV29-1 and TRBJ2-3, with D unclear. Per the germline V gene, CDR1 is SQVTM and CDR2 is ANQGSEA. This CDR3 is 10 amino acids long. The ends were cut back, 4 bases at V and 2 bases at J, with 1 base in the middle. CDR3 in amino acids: CSVATDTQYF. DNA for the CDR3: TGCAGCGTTGCCACAGATACGCAGTATTTT.

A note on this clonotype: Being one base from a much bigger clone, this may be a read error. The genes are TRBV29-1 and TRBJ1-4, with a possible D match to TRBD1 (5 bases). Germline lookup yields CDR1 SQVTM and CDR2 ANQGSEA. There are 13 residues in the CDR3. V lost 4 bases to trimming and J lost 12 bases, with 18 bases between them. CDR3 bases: TGCAGCGTTGCGCGGGACCCTTGGACGGAACTGTTTTTT. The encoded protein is CSVARDPWTELFF.